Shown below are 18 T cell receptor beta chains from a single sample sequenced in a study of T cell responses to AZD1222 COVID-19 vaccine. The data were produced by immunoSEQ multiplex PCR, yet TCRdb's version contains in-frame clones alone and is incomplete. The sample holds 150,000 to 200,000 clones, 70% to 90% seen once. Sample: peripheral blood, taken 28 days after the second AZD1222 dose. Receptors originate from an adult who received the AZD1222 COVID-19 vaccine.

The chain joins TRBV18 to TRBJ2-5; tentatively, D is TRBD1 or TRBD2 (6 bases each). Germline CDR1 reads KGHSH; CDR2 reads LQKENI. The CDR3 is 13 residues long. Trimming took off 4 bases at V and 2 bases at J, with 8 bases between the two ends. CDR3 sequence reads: CASSRGAQETQYF. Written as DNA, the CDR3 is TGTGCCAGCTCACGGGGGGCTCAAGAGACCCAGTACTTC.

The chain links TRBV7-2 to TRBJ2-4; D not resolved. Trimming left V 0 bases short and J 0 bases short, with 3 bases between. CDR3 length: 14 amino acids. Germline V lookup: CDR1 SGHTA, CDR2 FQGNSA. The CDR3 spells CASSLALAKNIQYF. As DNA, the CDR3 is TGTGCCAGCAGCTTAGCCCTAGCCAAAAACATTCAGTACTTC. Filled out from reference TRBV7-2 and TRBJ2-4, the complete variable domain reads GAGVSQSPSNKVTEKGKDVELRCDPISGHTALYWYRQSLGQGLEFLIYFQGNSAPDKSGLPSDRFSAERTGGSVSTLTIQRTQQEDSAVYLCASSLALAKNIQYFGAGTRLSVL.

In nucleotides, the CDR3 is TGTGCCAGCAGTTACGTCGAGACCCAGTACTTC. This codes for CASSYVETQYF. The V call is TRBV6-2 or TRBV6-3, the J call TRBJ2-5; D unclear. V gave up 2 bases and J gave up 5 bases, with 3 bases separating them. The CDR3 extends over 11 amino acids. The germline CDR1 and CDR2 sequences are MNHEY and SVGEGT.

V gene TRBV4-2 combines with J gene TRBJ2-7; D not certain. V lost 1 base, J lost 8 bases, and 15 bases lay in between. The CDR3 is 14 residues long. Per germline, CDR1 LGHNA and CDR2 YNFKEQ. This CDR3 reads CASSQVVSSLKQYF. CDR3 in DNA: TGTGCCAGCAGCCAAGTAGTGAGTTCATTGAAGCAGTACTTC.

The chain's CDR3 is CASRRQGPGPQHF. The CDR3 coding sequence is TGTGCCAGCAGAAGACAGGGGCCCGGGCCCCAGCATTTT. The rearrangement uses TRBV12-3 or TRBV12-4 and TRBJ1-5, with 8 bases aligning to TRBD1. The CDR3 loop spans 13 amino acids. Trimming cost V 6 bases and J 9 bases; bases outside gene matches: 7.

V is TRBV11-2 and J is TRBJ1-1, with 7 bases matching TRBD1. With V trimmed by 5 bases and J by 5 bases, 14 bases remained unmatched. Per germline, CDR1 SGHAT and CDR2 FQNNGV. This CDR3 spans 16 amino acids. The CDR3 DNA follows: TGTGCCAGCAGCCCTTTGGGGGGCAGGGGGAGGACTGAAGCTTTCTTT. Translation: CASSPLGGRGRTEAFF. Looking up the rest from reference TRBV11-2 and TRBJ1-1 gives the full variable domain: EAGVAQSPRYKIIEKRQSVAFWCNPISGHATLYWYQQILGQGPKLLIQFQNNGVVDDSQLPKDRFSAERLKGVDSTLKIQPAKLEDSAVYLCASSPLGGRGRTEAFFGQGTRLTVV.

The CDR3 bases are TGTGCCAGCAGTTCCTCTTTAGCGGGATTGGGCTACGAGCAGTACTTC. Amino acids: CASSSSLAGLGYEQYF. The rearrangement uses TRBV28 and TRBJ2-7; TRBD2 agrees at 8 bases. J gave up 3 bases and V 4 bases, and 11 bases lay outside the gene matches. Germline CDR1 is MDHEN and CDR2 is SYDVKM. CDR3 length: 16 residues.

This CDR3 reads CSASGTLNEQFF. The CDR3 region has the DNA TGCAGTGCGAGTGGGACTTTGAATGAGCAGTTCTTC. The chain combines TRBV20-1 with TRBJ2-1; D is perhaps TRBD2 (6 bases). The germline V gene encodes CDR1 DFQATT and CDR2 SNEGSKA (reference sequence). The CDR3 runs to 12 residues. Trimming took 6 bases from V and 7 from J, leaving 13 bases between them.

CDR3 DNA: TGTGCCAGCAGGCTTTCTGGTCCCACTGAAGCTTTCTTT. Its translation is CASRLSGPTEAFF. This sequence joins TRBV27 and TRBJ1-1, with no clear D. CDR3 length: 13 residues. Trimming took off 6 bases at V and 4 bases at J, with 12 bases between the two ends. Germline V CDR1 and CDR2: MNHEY, SMNVEV (reference sequence).

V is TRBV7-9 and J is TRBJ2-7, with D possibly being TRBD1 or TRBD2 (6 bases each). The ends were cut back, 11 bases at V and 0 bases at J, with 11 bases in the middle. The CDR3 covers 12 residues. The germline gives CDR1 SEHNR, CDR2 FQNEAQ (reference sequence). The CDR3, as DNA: TGTGCCGCGGGGACAACCTCCTACGAGCAGTACTTC. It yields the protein CAAGTTSYEQYF.

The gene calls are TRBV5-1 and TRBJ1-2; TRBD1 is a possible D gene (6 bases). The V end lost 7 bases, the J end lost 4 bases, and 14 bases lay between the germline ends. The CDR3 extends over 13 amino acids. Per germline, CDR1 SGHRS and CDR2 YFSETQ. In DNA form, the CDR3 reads TGCGCCAGCCACGCCCAGGGGACCTATGGCTACACCTTC. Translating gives CASHAQGTYGYTF.

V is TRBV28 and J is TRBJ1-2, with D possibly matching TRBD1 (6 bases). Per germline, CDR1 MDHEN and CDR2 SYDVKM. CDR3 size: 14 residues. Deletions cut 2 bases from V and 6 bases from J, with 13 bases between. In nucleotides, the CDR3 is TGTGCCAGCAGTTTAGTAGCGGACAGTAATGGCTACACCTTC. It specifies CASSLVADSNGYTF.

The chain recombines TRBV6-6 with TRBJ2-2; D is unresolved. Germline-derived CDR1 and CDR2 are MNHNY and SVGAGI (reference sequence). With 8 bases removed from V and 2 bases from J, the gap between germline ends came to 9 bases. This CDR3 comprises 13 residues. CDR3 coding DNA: TGTGCCAGCGGACGGTTAAACACCGGGGAGCTGTTTTTT. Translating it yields CASGRLNTGELFF.

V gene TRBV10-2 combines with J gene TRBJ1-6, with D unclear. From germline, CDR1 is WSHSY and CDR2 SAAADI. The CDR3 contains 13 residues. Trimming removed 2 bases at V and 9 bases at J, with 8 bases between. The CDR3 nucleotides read TGCGCCAGCAGTGAGACGGCCCGTTCACCCCTCCACTTT. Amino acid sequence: CASSETARSPLHF.

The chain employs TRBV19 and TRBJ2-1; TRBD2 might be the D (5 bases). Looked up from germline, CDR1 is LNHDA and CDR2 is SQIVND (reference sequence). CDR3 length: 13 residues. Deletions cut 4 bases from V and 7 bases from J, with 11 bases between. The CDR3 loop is CASSTRADNEQFF. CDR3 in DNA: TGTGCCAGTAGTACCCGAGCGGATAATGAGCAGTTCTTC.

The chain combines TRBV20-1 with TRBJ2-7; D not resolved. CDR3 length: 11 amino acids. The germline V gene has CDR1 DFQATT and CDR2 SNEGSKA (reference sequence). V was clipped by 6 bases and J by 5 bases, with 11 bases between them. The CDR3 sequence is CSATSSHEQYF. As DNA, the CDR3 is TGCAGTGCCACATCTTCCCACGAGCAGTACTTC.

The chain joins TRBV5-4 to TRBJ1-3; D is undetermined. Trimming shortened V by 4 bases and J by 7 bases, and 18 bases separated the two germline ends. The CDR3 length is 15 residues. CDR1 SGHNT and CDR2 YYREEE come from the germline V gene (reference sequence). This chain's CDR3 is CASSPNLPRGNTIYF. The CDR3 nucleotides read TGTGCCAGCAGCCCGAATCTCCCTCGAGGGAACACCATATATTTT.

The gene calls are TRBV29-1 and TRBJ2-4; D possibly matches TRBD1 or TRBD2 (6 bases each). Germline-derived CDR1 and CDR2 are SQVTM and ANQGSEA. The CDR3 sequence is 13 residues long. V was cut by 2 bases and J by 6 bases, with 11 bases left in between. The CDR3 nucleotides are TGCAGCGTTGAAAAAGGGGGAGGAAACATTCAGTACTTC. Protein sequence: CSVEKGGGNIQYF.